The next 18 T cell receptor beta chains were all read from a single sample in a study of beta chain features in type 1 diabetes. Sequencing targeted expressed TCRB transcripts, as all isolated RNA had been reverse transcribed. Measured with immunoSEQ multiplex PCR; TCRdb has only the in-frame clones, and not every one. The sample records some 410,000 clones, about 14% being singletons. Sequencing input: naive CD4+ T cells from blood. The receptor source for this set is a man under 40 in good health.

The chain has TRBV5-1 and TRBJ2-7; unclear D gene. V gave up 7 bases and J gave up 6 bases, with 17 bases separating them. Germline V CDR1 and CDR2: SGHRS, YFSETQ. The CDR3 extends over 13 amino acids. CDR3 residues: CASRRTGTSEQYV. CDR3 in DNA: TGCGCCAGCCGACGGACCGGAACGAGCGAGCAGTACGTC.

This chain joins TRBV5-6 and TRBJ2-2; 10 bases align to TRBD2. Losses at the gene ends were 3 bases for V and 4 bases for J; bases not matched to a gene: 3. Germline V gene sequence: CDR1 SGHDT, CDR2 YYEEEE. This CDR3 comprises 15 residues. DNA of the CDR3: TGTGCCAGCAGCTCTAGCGGGAGTATCACCGGGGAGCTGTTTTTT. This translates into CASSSSGSITGELFF.

This chain uses TRBV5-1 with TRBJ2-3, with a weak D call TRBD1 (5 bases). From germline, CDR1 is SGHRS and CDR2 YFSETQ. This CDR3 has 16 amino acids. V was cut by 0 bases and J by 0 bases, with 11 bases left in between. The CDR3 is CASSLVGVSSTDTQYF. The CDR3 bases are TGCGCCAGCAGCTTGGTAGGGGTATCTAGCACAGATACGCAGTATTTT.

The rearrangement joins TRBV30 to TRBJ2-7; maybe TRBD2 (6 bases). The CDR3 contains 11 residues. Deletions cut 0 bases from V and 7 bases from J, with 7 bases between. Germline CDR1 is GTSNPN and CDR2 is SVGIG (reference sequence). The DNA of the CDR3 is TGTGCCTGGAGTGTTGCGGGGGAGCAGTACGTC. It specifies CAWSVAGEQYV.

This clone was seen at least ten times. The rearrangement uses TRBV23-1 and TRBJ2-5; 7 nucleotides match TRBD1. TRBV23-1 is designated an ORF whose function remains uncertain. V shed 2 bases, J shed 3 bases, and the junction held 3 bases outside the gene matches. This CDR3 spans 14 amino acids. As DNA, the CDR3 is TGCGCCAGCAGTCAACGACAGGGCGAAGAGACCCAGTACTTC. Translating gives CASSQRQGEETQYF.

The chain couples TRBV20-1 to TRBJ2-7; D is possibly TRBD1 or TRBD2 (6 bases each). V shed 3 bases and J shed 7 bases, with 10 bases lying between them. The CDR3 covers 11 residues. CDR1 DFQATT and CDR2 SNEGSKA come from the germline V gene (reference sequence). The DNA for the CDR3 is TGCAGTGCTAGGAGAGGGGGGGAGCAGTACTTC. As protein: CSARRGGEQYF.

In its sample, this clone was seen a few times. The sample contains more than one DNA sequence encoding this CDR3. The chain uses TRBV6-5 and TRBJ2-5, with D maybe TRBD2 (6 bases). This CDR3 has 11 residues. V gave up 8 bases and J gave up 5 bases, with 9 bases separating them. Germline CDR1 is MNHEY and CDR2 is SVGAGI. Here the CDR3 reads CASGRGETQYF. CDR3 bases: TGTGCCAGCGGCCGGGGGGAGACCCAGTACTTC.

This clone was seen only a few times. The V call is TRBV7-2, the J call TRBJ2-5; D perhaps matches TRBD1 (6 bases). V was clipped by 3 bases and J by 6 bases, with 11 bases between them. CDR1 is SGHTA and CDR2 is FQGNSA in the germline V gene. This CDR3 has 13 amino acids. The CDR3 reads CASSFVDRQTQYF. The CDR3 DNA follows: TGTGCCAGCAGCTTCGTCGACAGGCAGACCCAGTACTTC.

The chain combines TRBV10-3 with TRBJ1-5, with 7 bases identical to TRBD1. Germline values: CDR1 ENHRY, CDR2 SYGVKD. The CDR3 sequence is 13 residues long. With V trimmed by 6 bases and J by 5 bases, 4 bases remained unmatched. The CDR3 loop reads CAIRDRSDQPQHF. Written as DNA, the CDR3 is TGTGCCATCAGGGACAGGAGTGATCAGCCCCAGCATTTT.

CDR3 sequence: CASSSSSRYNEQFF. The CDR3 DNA sequence: TGTGCCAGCTCATCCTCCAGTAGATACAATGAGCAGTTCTTC. This chain links TRBV18 with TRBJ2-1, with D uncertain. Germline V gives CDR1 KGHSH, CDR2 LQKENI. Trimming took off 5 bases at V and 4 bases at J, with 12 bases between the two ends. CDR3 length: 14 amino acids.

This clone has more than one count but fewer than ten. This chain uses TRBV7-2 with TRBJ2-3; D call uncertain. This CDR3 spans 12 amino acids. V was pared by 2 bases and J by 4 bases, with 4 bases between. Germline loops: CDR1 SGHTA, CDR2 FQGNSA. The CDR3 loop is CASSLFPDTQYF. The CDR3 nucleotides read TGTGCCAGCAGCTTATTTCCAGATACGCAGTATTTT. Using reference TRBV7-2 and TRBJ2-3 for the parts outside the CDR3, the full variable domain is GAGVSQSPSNKVTEKGKDVELRCDPISGHTALYWYRQSLGQGLEFLIYFQGNSAPDKSGLPSDRFSAERTGGSVSTLTIQRTQQEDSAVYLCASSLFPDTQYFGPGTRLTVL.

A remark on this clone: A junction end diverges from the germline sequence, so it may reflect a read error. Other DNA sequences in the sample encode the same CDR3. This chain joins TRBV7-2 and TRBJ2-3; D uncertain. Germline V gene lookup returns CDR1 SGHTA and CDR2 FQGNSA. CDR3 length: 14 residues. The CDR3: CASSLGPSTDTQYF. CDR3 nucleotides: TGTGCCAGCAGTTTAGGTCCAAGCACAGATACGCAGTATTTT.

This clone was observed a few times. The rearrangement joins TRBV9 to TRBJ1-2, with D unclear. The CDR3 spans 12 residues. Germline V gene sequence: CDR1 SGDLS, CDR2 YYNGEE. Deletions cut 6 bases from V and 0 bases from J, with 6 bases between. CDR3 in amino acids: CASNGANYGYTF. Written as DNA, the CDR3 is TGTGCCAGCAATGGGGCTAACTATGGCTACACCTTC.

The chain combines TRBV29-1 with TRBJ2-4; the D is unclear. V gave up 4 bases and J gave up 1 base, with 11 bases separating them. The CDR3 covers 14 residues. Germline CDR1 reads SQVTM; CDR2 reads ANQGSEA. CDR3 sequence (DNA): TGCAGCGTTGGCGAAGGGCCGGCCAAAAACATTCAGTACTTC. Its translation is CSVGEGPAKNIQYF.

This clone was counted a single time. Within the sample, other DNA sequences also encode this same CDR3. This chain links TRBV4-3 with TRBJ2-1, with 12 bases identical to TRBD2. The CDR3 spans 16 residues. V was clipped by 3 bases and J by 3 bases; unmatched bases: 3. Germline CDR1 is LGHNA and CDR2 is YSLEER. The CDR3 sequence is CASSQEGLAGYNEQFF. The CDR3 DNA reads TGCGCCAGCAGCCAGGAGGGACTAGCGGGCTACAATGAGCAGTTCTTC.

The V call is TRBV28, the J call TRBJ2-3; 7 bases agree with TRBD2. Germline CDR1 MDHEN, CDR2 SYDVKM. After removal of 4 bases from V and 8 bases from J, the junction contained 9 bases not matched to a gene. There are 14 residues in the CDR3. CDR3 in DNA: TGTGCCAGCAGTTCTCCACACACGGGGGGTACGCAGTATTTT. This gives the protein CASSSPHTGGTQYF.

This chain joins TRBV30 and TRBJ2-7; D tentatively reads TRBD1 or TRBD2 (5 bases each). CDR1 and CDR2 from the germline V gene are GTSNPN and SVGIG (reference sequence). Trimming cost V 2 bases and J 6 bases, with 8 bases left between them. The CDR3 is 11 residues long. The CDR3 loop is CAWSRDGEQYV. The CDR3 nucleotides are TGTGCCTGGAGTCGGGACGGCGAGCAGTACGTC.

This rearrangement joins TRBV5-1 to TRBJ2-1; TRBD2 agrees at 10 bases. Trimming removed 1 base from V and 7 bases from J; junction bases left unmatched: 5. This CDR3 region has 15 residues. Germline V gene data show CDR1 as SGHRS and CDR2 as YFSETQ. CDR3 DNA sequence: TGCGCCAGCAGCTTGATGACTAGCGGGCCAAATGAGCAGTTCTTC. Residues: CASSLMTSGPNEQFF. The full variable domain, in which reference TRBV5-1 and TRBJ2-1 provide the parts outside the CDR3, is KAGVTQTPRYLIKTRGQQVTLSCSPISGHRSVSWYQQTPGQGLQFLFEYFSETQRNKGNFPGRFSGRQFSNSRSEMNVSTLELGDSALYLCASSLMTSGPNEQFFGPGTRLTVL.